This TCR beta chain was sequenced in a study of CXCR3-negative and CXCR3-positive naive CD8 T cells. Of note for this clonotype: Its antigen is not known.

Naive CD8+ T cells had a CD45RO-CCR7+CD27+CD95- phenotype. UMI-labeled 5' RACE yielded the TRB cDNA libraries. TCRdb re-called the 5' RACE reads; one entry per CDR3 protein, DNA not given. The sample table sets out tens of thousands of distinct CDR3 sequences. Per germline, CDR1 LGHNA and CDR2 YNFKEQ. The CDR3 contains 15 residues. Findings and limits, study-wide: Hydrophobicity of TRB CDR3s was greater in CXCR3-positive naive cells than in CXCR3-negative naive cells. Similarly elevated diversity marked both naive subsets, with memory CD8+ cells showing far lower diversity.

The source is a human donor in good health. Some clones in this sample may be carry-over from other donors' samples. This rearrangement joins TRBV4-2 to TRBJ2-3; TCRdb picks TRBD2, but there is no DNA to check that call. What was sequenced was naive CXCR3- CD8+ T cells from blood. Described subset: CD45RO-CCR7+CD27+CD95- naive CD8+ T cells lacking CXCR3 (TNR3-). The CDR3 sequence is CASSQAEGSTDTQYF.